This T cell receptor (beta chain) was obtained from a study of monozygotic twins with inflammatory bowel disease. Germline CDR1 LNHNV, CDR2 YYDKDF (reference sequence). The CDR3 contains 15 residues. Through template switching, UMIs that included a 6-nucleotide sample barcode were added. TCRdb reprocessed the 5' RACE reads and stores each CDR3 protein as one record, lacking DNA. This table lists 400,000 or so distinct CDR3 sequences. The TCR sequence derives from a human donor with ulcerative colitis or Crohn's disease, or a healthy co-twin of an affected twin (not recorded which). Sequenced material: blood. V usage is TRBV15 and J usage is TRBJ1-2; there is no DNA to check the TCRdb D call of TRBD1. CDR3 protein: CATSDPRTGSYGYTF. The full variable domain, with the rest looked up from reference TRBV15 and TRBJ1-2, is DAMVIQNPRYQVTQFGKPVTLSCSQTLNHNVMYWYQQKSSQAPKLLFHYYDKDFNNEADTPDNFQSRRPNTSFCFLDIRSPGLGDTAMYLCATSDPRTGSYGYTFGSGTRLTVV.